These 16 T cell receptor beta chains were all obtained from the same sample, sequenced in a study of T-cell reconstitution after alpha-beta-depleted transplantation in children. The library targeted TCRbeta and was prepared with unique molecular identifiers. TCRdb called the PCR reads again in MiXCR, with one record for every CDR3 protein. This table holds over 70,000 distinct CDR3 sequences, more than 9% found once. This sample comprised PBMCs from the stem cell graft donor, obtained from the stem cell graft. These receptors all come from a human donor who donated a stem cell graft to a child with inherited bone marrow failure.

Only a few counts were recorded for this clonotype. A much larger clone is a single base away; this may be a read error. The chain joins TRBV5-1 to TRBJ1-2, with TRBD1 as a possible D gene (5 bases). The CDR3 runs 14 residues. Germline assignment: CDR1 SGHRS and CDR2 YFSETQ. As DNA, the CDR3 is TGCGCCAGCAGCCCTCTGACAGTTAACTATGGCCACACCTTC. It specifies CASSPLTVNYGHTF.

The chain couples TRBV4-3 to TRBJ2-3, with a weak D call TRBD2 (6 bases). V was cut by 3 bases and J by 5 bases, with 9 bases left in between. CDR3 length: 13 amino acids. Germline lookup yields CDR1 LGHNA and CDR2 YSLEER. The CDR3 bases are TGCGCCAGCAGCCACCTGGGGGGAGATACGCAGTATTTT. Its translation: CASSHLGGDTQYF.

The table lists this clonotype with many counts. V is TRBV5-1 and J is TRBJ2-7; 8 bases are a match to TRBD1. The CDR3 consists of 15 residues. CDR1 is SGHRS and CDR2 is YFSETQ in the germline V gene. V trimming: 2 bases; J trimming: 0 bases; junction bases outside the gene matches: 4. CDR3 sequence: CASSFTGGASYEQYF. The DNA of the CDR3 is TGCGCCAGCAGCTTCACAGGGGGTGCCTCCTACGAGCAGTACTTC.

In this sample, this clonotype turned up many times. This chain links TRBV6-5 with TRBJ1-4; the D is unclear. CDR3 size: 13 residues. The germline V gene has CDR1 MNHEY and CDR2 SVGAGI. Trimming took 4 bases from V and 8 from J, leaving 11 bases between them. The CDR3 sequence: CASSSQRREKLFF. For the CDR3, the DNA is TGTGCCAGCAGTTCCCAAAGGAGGGAAAAACTGTTTTTT.

The chain uses TRBV7-8 and TRBJ2-1; no firm D call. Germline assignment: CDR1 SGHVS and CDR2 FQNEAQ. This CDR3 contains 12 residues. V was trimmed by 3 bases and J by 9 bases, leaving 9 bases between them. CDR3 DNA sequence: TGTGCCAGCAGCTTGCACGGATTTGAGCAGTTCTTC. Residues: CASSLHGFEQFF.

In its sample, this clonotype was seen many times. The gene calls are TRBV4-3 and TRBJ2-3; the D is unclear. Germline loops: CDR1 LGHNA, CDR2 YSLEER. The CDR3 sequence is 16 residues long. V gave up 1 base and J gave up 1 base, with 12 bases separating them. In nucleotides, the CDR3 is TGCGCCAGCAGCCAAGTGGGTCTGCGAGGCACAGATACGCAGTATTTT. This encodes CASSQVGLRGTDTQYF.

The chain joins TRBV7-3 to TRBJ1-3; 8 nucleotides line up with TRBD1. The trim removed 6 bases at V and 1 base at J, leaving 5 bases unmatched. Germline CDR1 and CDR2: SGHTA and FQGTGA. The length of the CDR3 is 15 residues. In DNA, the CDR3 is TGTGCCAGCAGTTCAACAGGGGGGTCTGGAAACACCATATATTTT. Amino acids: CASSSTGGSGNTIYF.

This clonotype was seen repeatedly, ten times or more. The rearrangement joins TRBV12-3 or TRBV12-4 to TRBJ1-2, with 9 positions matching TRBD1. The trim removed 5 bases at V and 8 bases at J, leaving 12 bases unmatched. The CDR3 sequence is 15 residues long. This chain's CDR3 is CASSGPGQGLRGYTF. The CDR3 nucleotides are TGTGCCAGCAGTGGACCGGGACAGGGCTTGAGGGGCTACACCTTC.

The table lists this clonotype with a count of one. The chain links TRBV7-8 to TRBJ1-1; D possibly corresponds to TRBD1 (6 bases). Trimming took off 4 bases at V and 1 base at J, with 10 bases between the two ends. The germline gives CDR1 SGHVS, CDR2 FQNEAQ. The CDR3 length is 14 residues. In DNA, the CDR3 is TGTGCCAGCAGCTCTCGGGACAAGAACACTGAAGCTTTCTTT. Translation gives CASSSRDKNTEAFF.

The rearrangement links TRBV6-5 to TRBJ2-7; TRBD2 aligns across 13 bases. V was clipped by 1 base and J by 5 bases; unmatched bases: 2. The CDR3 length is 15 residues. The germline gives CDR1 MNHEY, CDR2 SVGAGI. CDR3 protein: CASSYWTSGRNEQYF. The CDR3, as DNA: TGTGCCAGCAGTTACTGGACTAGCGGGAGAAACGAGCAGTACTTC.

At least ten counts were recorded for this clonotype. The chain uses TRBV6-4 and TRBJ2-1; D may be TRBD1 (6 bases). V was shortened by 0 bases and J by 3 bases, with 9 bases between the two germline ends. Germline lookup yields CDR1 MRHNA and CDR2 SNTAGT. The CDR3 is 15 residues long. CDR3 sequence reads: CASSDSGRGYNEQFF. In DNA form, the CDR3 reads TGTGCCAGCAGTGACTCGGGCAGGGGCTACAATGAGCAGTTCTTC.

V gene TRBV29-1 combines with J gene TRBJ2-7; D possibly corresponds to TRBD1 (5 bases). This CDR3 has 12 amino acids. Germline V gene data show CDR1 as SQVTM and CDR2 as ANQGSEA. V was shortened by 6 bases and J by 6 bases, with 15 bases between the two germline ends. The CDR3 loop reads CSVQGPPTEQYF. CDR3 nucleotides: TGCAGCGTCCAGGGTCCCCCTACCGAGCAGTACTTC.

The sample holds many counts of this clonotype. The genes are TRBV27 and TRBJ2-1; 8 positions agree with TRBD2. Germline V lookup: CDR1 MNHEY, CDR2 SMNVEV (reference sequence). The CDR3 is made up of 14 amino acids. Trimming took 7 bases from V and 3 from J; bases not matched to a gene: 5. CDR3 coding DNA: TGTGCCAGCACCTCGGGGGGGAACTACAATGAGCAGTTCTTC. Translating gives CASTSGGNYNEQFF.

This clonotype appeared many times. This sequence joins TRBV20-1 and TRBJ2-7; weak D call: TRBD2 (5 bases). Germline V gives CDR1 DFQATT, CDR2 SNEGSKA (reference sequence). V was pared by 6 bases and J by 4 bases, with 10 bases between. There are 11 residues in the CDR3. Here the CDR3 reads CSAPRTYEQYF. In nucleotides, the CDR3 is TGCAGTGCACCGAGGACTTACGAGCAGTACTTC.

This clonotype was seen repeatedly, ten times or more. J is TRBJ1-1 and V is TRBV4-3; 7 bases fit TRBD1. The V gene's germline CDR1 is LGHNA and CDR2 YSLEER. The CDR3 spans 15 residues. With V trimmed by 5 bases and J by 1 base, 7 bases remained unmatched. The CDR3 loop reads CASSTPGQRNTEAFF. In DNA, the CDR3 is TGCGCCAGCAGCACTCCGGGACAGCGGAACACTGAAGCTTTCTTT.

In this sample, this clonotype turned up many times. This rearrangement joins TRBV19 to TRBJ1-1; unclear D gene. Germline assignment: CDR1 LNHDA and CDR2 SQIVND (reference sequence). The CDR3 loop spans 12 amino acids. V dropped 6 bases and J dropped 8 bases, with 13 bases sitting between them. CDR3 in DNA: TGTGCCAGTAGCCGACCGACGCAAGAAGCTTTCTTT. Translated: CASSRPTQEAFF.